Described below is a single T cell receptor (beta chain) sequence and its context. The antigen it recognizes is unknown. Per-nucleotide qualities are absent, and no much larger clonotype sits a single base away. These data are taken from a study of blood T cell repertoires in COVID-19 (dated by TCRdb to 2020 to 2022). About the full investigation: The collaborator samples originated in the United States, Italy and Spain and spanned the acute and convalescent phases of COVID-19. The material from the prospective study consisted of cDNA or gDNA derived from T cells, B-cell-depleted T cells, or PBMCs. The dataset comprised deeply sampled blood TCRbeta repertoires from subjects exposed to, actively infected with, or recovered from COVID-19. A freely available public database, intended as a resource for researchers studying the immune response to SARS-CoV-2, is where the repertoires were released. Samples came from the ongoing ImmuneRACE study (first 160 participants) plus 1,254 subjects from 6 global collaborators. Sample metadata almost always included a de-identified subject ID, COVID-19 status, age in years and sex. Where HLA class I and class II types were available, the types were taken from metadata supplied by the sample provider, not from assay-based typing. The research as a whole found: Clinical and demographic metadata were provided uncurated, with the amount varying by source and participant.

Whole blood was collected in K2EDTA tubes by collaborating institutions according to the institutions' own protocols. Collaborator samples were shipped for TCRbeta analysis as frozen whole blood, isolated PBMCs, or DNA extracted from either sample type. TCRbeta CDR3 regions were amplified from genomic DNA using the immunoSEQ Assay, a bias-controlled multiplex PCR. The authors processed their data as follows. The number of nucleated cells in each sample was estimated by amplification of reference gene primers within the assay. Sequence reads were collapsed and filtered to measure the absolute abundance of every unique TCRbeta CDR3 rearrangement. For each sample, productive Simpson clonality was calculated as the square root of Simpson's diversity index over productive rearrangements. TCRdb limited this immuneACCESS table to in-frame rearrangements with V and J called. A share of clones is missing; checked studies link under half to unresolved V genes, and the rest is unexplained. That table furnishes V, J and clone size, whereas the DNA furnished D and trimming. This sample is represented by 50,000 to 75,000 clones; 80% to 95% of them were singletons. The ten largest account for about 4.6% of the sample.

The TCR sequence derives from a man aged 45-65 years with active COVID-19. The sample taken for sequencing was peripheral blood.

CDR3 region: CASRPPGLADAKNIQYF. The nucleotide sequence reads as follows: TGTGCCAGCAGACCACCGGGACTAGCGGACGCCAAAAACATTCAGTACTTC. The rearranged chain carries TRBV2 and TRBJ2-4, with TRBD2 identical over 11 junction bases. Reading the germline V gene gives CDR1 SNHLY and CDR2 FYNNEI. Unmatched junction bases come to 8, with V trimmed by 6 bases and J by 1 base. The CDR3, cysteine through phenylalanine, is 17 amino acids long. The CDR3 DNA has 51 bases and is translated from base 1.